This TCR beta chain was identified in a study of cytomegalovirus exposure and HLA in healthy donors. The V end lost 7 bases, the J end lost 1 base, and 16 bases lay between the germline ends. CDR1 SGHRS and CDR2 YFSETQ come from the germline V gene. The CDR3 extends over 15 amino acids. Regarding the study as a whole: Equally common other TCR beta chains were less clonally expanded than HLA-associated ones, a later analysis found.

The donors comprised healthy bone marrow donors. Primers for the PCR totalled 60 Vbeta and 13 Jbeta. Generated by immunoSEQ multiplex PCR, the TCRdb table keeps only in-frame clones and is missing some. This repertoire shows roughly 200,000 clones, about nine tenths found once; its top ten account for around 0.98%. With respect to this clone: Its target is unknown.

The rearrangement links TRBV5-1 to TRBJ2-3; D is possibly TRBD2 (6 bases). Sequences were obtained from PBMCs. The clonotype was recovered from a boy aged 2 to 9 in good health and CMV-seronegative. CDR3 sequence: CASGLSGSGTDTQYF. The CDR3 region has the DNA TGCGCCAGCGGGCTTAGCGGAAGTGGCACAGATACGCAGTATTTT. Combining the CDR3 with reference TRBV5-1 and TRBJ2-3 gives the whole variable domain KAGVTQTPRYLIKTRGQQVTLSCSPISGHRSVSWYQQTPGQGLQFLFEYFSETQRNKGNFPGRFSGRQFSNSRSEMNVSTLELGDSALYLCASGLSGSGTDTQYFGPGTRLTVL.